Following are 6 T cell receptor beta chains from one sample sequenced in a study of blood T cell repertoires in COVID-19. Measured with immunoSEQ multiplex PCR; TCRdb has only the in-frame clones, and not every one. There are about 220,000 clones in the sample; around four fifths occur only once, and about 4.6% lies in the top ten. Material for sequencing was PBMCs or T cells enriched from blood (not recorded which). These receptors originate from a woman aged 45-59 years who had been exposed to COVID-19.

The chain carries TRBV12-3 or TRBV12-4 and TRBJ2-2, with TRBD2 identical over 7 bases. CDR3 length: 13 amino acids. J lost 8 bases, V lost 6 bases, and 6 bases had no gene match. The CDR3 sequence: CASRTLATGELFF. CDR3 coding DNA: TGTGCCAGCAGGACACTAGCGACGGGGGAGCTGTTTTTT.

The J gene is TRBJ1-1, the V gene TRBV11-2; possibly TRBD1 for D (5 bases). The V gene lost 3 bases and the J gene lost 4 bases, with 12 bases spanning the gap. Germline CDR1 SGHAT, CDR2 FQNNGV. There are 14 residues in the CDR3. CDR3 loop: CASSFVVGGTEAFF. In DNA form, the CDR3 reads TGTGCCAGCAGCTTCGTGGTGGGGGGCACTGAAGCTTTCTTT.

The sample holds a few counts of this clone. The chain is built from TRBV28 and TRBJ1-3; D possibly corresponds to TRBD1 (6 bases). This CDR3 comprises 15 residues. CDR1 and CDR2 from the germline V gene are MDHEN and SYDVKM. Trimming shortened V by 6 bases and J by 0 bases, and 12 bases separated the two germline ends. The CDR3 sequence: CASSPGQLSGNTIYF. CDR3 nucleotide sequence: TGTGCCAGCAGCCCCGGACAGCTCTCTGGAAACACCATATATTTT.

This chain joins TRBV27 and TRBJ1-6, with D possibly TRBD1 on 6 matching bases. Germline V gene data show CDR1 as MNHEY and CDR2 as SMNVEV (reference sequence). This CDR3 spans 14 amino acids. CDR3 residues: CATARQANNSPLHF. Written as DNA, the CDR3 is TGTGCTACGGCCAGACAGGCGAATAATTCACCCCTCCACTTT.

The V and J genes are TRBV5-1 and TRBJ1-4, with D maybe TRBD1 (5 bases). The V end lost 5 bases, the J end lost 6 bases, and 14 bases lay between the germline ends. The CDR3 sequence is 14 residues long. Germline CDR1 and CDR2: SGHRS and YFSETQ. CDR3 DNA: TGCGCCAGCAGTCTTGACAGCTACGATGAAAAACTGTTTTTT. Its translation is CASSLDSYDEKLFF.

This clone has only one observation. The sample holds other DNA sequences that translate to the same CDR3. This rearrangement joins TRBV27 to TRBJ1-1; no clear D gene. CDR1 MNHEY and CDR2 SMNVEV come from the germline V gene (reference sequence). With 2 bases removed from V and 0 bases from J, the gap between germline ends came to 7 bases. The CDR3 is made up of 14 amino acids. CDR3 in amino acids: CASSLRGMNTEAFF. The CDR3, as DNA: TGTGCCAGCAGTTTACGGGGAATGAACACTGAAGCTTTCTTT.